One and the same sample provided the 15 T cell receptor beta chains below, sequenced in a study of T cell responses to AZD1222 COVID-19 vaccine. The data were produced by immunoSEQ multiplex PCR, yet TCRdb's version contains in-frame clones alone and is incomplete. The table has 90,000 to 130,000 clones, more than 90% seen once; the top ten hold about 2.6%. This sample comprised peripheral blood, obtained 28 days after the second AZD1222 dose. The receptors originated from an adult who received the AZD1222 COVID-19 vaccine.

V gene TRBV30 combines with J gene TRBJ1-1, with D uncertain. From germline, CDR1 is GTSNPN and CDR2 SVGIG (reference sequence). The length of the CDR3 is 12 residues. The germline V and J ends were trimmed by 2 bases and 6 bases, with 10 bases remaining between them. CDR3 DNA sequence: TGTGCCTGGAGTTACGAGGCCGCTGAAGCTTTCTTT. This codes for CAWSYEAAEAFF. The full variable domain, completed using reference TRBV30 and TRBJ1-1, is SQTIHQWPATLVQPVGSPLSLECTVEGTSNPNLYWYRQAAGRGLQLLFYSVGIGQISSEVPQNLSASRPQDRQFILSSKKLLLSDSGFYLCAWSYEAAEAFFGQGTRLTVV.

The CDR3: CSARGEFEQYF. The CDR3 DNA reads TGCAGTGCTAGAGGGGAATTCGAGCAGTACTTC. The rearrangement uses TRBV20-1 and TRBJ2-7; no definite D call. This CDR3 spans 11 amino acids. Germline assignment: CDR1 DFQATT and CDR2 SNEGSKA (reference sequence). V lost 1 base to trimming and J lost 6 bases, with 7 bases between them.

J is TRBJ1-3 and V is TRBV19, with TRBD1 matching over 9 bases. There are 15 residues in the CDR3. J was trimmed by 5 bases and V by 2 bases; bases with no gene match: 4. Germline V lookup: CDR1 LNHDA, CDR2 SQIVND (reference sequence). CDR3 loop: CASSISGTGRNTIYF. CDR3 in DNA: TGTGCCAGTAGTATATCCGGGACAGGGAGAAACACCATATATTTT.

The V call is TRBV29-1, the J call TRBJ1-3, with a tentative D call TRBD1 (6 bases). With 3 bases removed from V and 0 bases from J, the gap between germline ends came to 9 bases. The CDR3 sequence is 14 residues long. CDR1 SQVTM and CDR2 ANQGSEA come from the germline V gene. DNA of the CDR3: TGCAGCGTTGAGGGGGCAAACTCTGGAAACACCATATATTTT. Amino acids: CSVEGANSGNTIYF.

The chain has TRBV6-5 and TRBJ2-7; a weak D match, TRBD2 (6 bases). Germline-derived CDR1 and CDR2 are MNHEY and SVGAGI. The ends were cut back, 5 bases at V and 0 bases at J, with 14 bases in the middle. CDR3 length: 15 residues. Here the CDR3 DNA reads TGTGCCAGCAGTAGGGACTTTCCCAGCTCCTACGAGCAGTACTTC. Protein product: CASSRDFPSSYEQYF.

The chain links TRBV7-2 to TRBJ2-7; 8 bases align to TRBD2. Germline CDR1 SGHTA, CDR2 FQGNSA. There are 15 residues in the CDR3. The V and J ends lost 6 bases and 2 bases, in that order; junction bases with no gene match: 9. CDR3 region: CASSSQIAGPYEQYF. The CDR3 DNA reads TGTGCCAGCAGTTCCCAGATAGCGGGGCCCTACGAGCAGTACTTC. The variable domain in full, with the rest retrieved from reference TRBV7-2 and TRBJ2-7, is GAGVSQSPSNKVTEKGKDVELRCDPISGHTALYWYRQSLGQGLEFLIYFQGNSAPDKSGLPSDRFSAERTGGSVSTLTIQRTQQEDSAVYLCASSSQIAGPYEQYFGPGTRLTVT.

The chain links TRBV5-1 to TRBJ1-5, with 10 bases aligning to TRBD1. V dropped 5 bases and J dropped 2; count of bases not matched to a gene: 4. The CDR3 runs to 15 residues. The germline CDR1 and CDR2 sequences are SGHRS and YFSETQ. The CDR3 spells CASSSTGGGNQPQHF. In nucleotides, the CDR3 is TGCGCCAGCAGTTCGACAGGGGGCGGCAATCAGCCCCAGCATTTT.

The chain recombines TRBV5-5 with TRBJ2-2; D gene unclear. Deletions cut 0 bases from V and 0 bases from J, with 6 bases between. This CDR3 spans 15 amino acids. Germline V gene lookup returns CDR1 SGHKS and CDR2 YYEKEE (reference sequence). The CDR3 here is CASSLAGPNTGELFF. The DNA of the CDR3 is TGTGCCAGCAGCTTGGCCGGGCCGAACACCGGGGAGCTGTTTTTT.

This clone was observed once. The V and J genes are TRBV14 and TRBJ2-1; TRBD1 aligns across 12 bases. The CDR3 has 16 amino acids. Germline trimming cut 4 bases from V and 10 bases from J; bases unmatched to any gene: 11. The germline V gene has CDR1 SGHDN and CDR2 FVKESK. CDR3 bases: TGTGCCAGCAGCCCCCGCCCGGGACAGGGGGCAATGGAGCAGTTCTTC. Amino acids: CASSPRPGQGAMEQFF.

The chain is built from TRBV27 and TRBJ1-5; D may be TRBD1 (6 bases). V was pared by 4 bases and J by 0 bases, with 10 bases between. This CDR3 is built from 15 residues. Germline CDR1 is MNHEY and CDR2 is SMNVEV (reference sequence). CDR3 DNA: TGTGCCAGCAGTTCAGGACAGTATAGCAATCAGCCCCAGCATTTT. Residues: CASSSGQYSNQPQHF.

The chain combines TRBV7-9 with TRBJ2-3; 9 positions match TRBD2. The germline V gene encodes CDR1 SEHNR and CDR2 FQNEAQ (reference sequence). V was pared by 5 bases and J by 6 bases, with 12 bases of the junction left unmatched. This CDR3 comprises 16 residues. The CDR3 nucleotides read TGTGCCAGCAGCGAAGGGCGGCTAGCGGGACGGGATACGCAGTATTTT. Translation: CASSEGRLAGRDTQYF.

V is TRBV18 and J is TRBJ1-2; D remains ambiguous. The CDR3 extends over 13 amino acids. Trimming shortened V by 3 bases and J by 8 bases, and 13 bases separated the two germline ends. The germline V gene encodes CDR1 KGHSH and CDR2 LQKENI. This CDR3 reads CASSPPLRGGYTF. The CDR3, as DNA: TGTGCCAGCTCACCTCCCTTAAGAGGGGGCTACACCTTC.

The CDR3 loop reads CAISEEMRHIQYF. The CDR3 DNA reads as TGTGCCATCAGTGAAGAGATGAGGCACATTCAGTACTTC. The V and J genes are TRBV10-3 and TRBJ2-4; D is ambiguous. The CDR3 length is 13 residues. V lost 3 bases and J lost 8, with 11 bases in between. The germline CDR1 and CDR2 sequences are ENHRY and SYGVKD.

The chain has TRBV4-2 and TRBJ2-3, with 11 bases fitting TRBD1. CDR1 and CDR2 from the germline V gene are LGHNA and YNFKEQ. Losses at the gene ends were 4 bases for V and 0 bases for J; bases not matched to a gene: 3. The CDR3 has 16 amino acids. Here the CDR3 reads CASSPGQGASTDTQYF. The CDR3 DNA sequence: TGTGCCAGCAGCCCAGGACAGGGGGCGAGCACAGATACGCAGTATTTT.

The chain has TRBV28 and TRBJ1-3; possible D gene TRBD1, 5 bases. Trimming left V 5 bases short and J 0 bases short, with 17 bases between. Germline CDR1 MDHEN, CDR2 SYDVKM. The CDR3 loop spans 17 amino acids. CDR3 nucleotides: TGTGCCAGCAGTGCGCCGGGGGTAGGCAACTCTGGAAACACCATATATTTT. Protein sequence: CASSAPGVGNSGNTIYF. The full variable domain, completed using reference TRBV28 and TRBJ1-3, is DVKVTQSSRYLVKRTGEKVFLECVQDMDHENMFWYRQDPGLGLRLIYFSYDVKMKEKGDIPEGYSVSREKKERFSLILESASTNQTSMYLCASSAPGVGNSGNTIYFGEGSWLTVV.